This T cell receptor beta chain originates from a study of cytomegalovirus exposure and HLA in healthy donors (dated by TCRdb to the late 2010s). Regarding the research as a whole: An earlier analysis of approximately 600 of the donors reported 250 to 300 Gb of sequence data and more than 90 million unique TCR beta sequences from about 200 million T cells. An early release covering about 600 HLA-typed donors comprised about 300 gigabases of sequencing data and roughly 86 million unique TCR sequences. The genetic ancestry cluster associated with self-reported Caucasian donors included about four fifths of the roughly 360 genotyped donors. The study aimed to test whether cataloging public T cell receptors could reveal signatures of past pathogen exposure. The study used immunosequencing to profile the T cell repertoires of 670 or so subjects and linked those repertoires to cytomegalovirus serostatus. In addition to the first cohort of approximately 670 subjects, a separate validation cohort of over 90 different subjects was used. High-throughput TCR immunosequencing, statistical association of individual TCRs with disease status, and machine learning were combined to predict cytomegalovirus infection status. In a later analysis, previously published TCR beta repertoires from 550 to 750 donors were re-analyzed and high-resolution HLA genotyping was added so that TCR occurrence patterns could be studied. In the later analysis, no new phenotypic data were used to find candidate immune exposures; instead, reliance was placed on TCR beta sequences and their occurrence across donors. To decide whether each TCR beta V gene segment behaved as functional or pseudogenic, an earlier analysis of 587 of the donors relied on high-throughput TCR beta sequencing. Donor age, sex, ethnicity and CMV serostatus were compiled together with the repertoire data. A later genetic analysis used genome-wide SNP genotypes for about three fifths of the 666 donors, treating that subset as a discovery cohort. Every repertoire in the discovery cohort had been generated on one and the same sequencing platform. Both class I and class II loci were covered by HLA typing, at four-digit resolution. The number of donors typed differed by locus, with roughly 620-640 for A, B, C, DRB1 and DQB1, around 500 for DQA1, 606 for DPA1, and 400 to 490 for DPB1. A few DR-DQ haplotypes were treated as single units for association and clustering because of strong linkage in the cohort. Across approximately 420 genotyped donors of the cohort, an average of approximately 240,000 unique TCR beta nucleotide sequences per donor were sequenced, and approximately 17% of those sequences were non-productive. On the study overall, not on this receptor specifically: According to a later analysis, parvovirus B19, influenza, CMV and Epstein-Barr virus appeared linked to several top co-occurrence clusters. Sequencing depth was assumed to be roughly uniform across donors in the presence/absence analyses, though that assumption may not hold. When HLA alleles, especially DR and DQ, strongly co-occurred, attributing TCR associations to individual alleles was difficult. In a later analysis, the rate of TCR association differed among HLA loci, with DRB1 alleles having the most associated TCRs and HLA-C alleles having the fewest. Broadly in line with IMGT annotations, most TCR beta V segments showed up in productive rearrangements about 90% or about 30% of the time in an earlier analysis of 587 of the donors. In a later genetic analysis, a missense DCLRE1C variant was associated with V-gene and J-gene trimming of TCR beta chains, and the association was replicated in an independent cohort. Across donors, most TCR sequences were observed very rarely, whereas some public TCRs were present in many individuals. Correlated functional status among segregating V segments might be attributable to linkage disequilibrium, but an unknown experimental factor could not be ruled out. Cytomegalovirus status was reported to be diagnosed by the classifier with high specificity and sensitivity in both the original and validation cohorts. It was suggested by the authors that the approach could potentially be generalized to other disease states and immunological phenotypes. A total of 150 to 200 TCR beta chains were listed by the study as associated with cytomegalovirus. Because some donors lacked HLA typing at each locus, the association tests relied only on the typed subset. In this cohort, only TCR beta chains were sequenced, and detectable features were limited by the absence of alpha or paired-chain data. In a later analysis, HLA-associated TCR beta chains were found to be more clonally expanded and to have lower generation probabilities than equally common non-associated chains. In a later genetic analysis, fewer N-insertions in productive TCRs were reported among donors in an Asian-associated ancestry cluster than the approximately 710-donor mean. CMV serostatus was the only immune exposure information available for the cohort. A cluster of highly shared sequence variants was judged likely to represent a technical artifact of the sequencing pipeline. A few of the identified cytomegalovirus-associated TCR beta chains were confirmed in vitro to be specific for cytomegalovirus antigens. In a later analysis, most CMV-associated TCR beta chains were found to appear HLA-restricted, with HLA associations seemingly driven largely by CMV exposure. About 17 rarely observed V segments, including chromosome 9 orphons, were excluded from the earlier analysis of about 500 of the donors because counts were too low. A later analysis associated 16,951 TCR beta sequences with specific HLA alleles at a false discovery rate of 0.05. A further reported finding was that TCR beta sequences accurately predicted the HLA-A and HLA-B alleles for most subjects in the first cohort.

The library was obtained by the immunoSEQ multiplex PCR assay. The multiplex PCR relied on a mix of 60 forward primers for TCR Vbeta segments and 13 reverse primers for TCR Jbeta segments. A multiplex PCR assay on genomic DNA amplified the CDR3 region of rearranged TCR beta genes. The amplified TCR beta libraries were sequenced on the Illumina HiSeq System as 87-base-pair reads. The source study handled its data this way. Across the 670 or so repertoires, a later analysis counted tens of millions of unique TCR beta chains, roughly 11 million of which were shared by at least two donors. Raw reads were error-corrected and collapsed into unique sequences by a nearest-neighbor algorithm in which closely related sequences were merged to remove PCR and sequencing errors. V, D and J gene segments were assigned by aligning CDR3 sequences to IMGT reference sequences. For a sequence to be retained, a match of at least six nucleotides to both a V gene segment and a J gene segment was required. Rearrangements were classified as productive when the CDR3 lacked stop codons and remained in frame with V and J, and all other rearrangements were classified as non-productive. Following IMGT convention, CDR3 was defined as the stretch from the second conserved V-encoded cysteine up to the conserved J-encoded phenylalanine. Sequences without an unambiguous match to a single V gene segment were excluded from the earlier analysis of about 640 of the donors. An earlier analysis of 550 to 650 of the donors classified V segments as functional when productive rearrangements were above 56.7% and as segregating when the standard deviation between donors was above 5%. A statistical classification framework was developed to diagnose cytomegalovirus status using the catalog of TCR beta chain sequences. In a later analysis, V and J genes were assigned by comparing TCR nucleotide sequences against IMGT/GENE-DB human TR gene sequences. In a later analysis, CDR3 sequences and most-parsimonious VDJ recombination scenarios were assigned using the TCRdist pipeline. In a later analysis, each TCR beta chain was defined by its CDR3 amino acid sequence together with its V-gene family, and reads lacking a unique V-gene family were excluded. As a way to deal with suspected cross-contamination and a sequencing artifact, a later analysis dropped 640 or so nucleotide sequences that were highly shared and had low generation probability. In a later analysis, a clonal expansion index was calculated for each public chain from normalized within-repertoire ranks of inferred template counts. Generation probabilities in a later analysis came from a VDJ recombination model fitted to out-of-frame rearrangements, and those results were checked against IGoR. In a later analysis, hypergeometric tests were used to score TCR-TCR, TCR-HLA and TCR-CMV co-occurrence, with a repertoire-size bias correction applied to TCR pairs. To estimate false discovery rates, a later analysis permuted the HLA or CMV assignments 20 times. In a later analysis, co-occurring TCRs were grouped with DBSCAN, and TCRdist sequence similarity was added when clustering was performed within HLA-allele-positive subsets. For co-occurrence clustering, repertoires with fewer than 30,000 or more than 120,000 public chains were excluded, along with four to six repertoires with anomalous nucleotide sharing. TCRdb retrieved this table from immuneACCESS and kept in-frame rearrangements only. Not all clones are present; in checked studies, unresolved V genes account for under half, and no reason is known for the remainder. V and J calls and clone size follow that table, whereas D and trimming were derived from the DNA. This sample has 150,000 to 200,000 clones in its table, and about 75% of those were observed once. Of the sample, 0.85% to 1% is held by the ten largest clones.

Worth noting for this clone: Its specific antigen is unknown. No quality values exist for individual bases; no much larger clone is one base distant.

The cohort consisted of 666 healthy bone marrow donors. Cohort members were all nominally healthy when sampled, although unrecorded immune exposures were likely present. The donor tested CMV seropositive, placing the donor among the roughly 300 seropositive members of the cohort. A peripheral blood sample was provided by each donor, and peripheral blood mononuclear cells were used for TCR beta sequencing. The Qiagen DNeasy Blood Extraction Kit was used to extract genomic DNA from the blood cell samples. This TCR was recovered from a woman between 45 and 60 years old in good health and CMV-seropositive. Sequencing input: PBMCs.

The DNA sequence is given as TGTGCCTGGAATCTGGCGGGGGGGAACAATGAGCAGTTCTTC. It specifies CAWNLAGGNNEQFF. The chain employs TRBV30 and TRBJ2-1; TRBD2 agrees with 9 junctional bases. Clipping removes 4 bases from V and 5 bases from J, with 6 as the unmatched junction base count. Including the terminal cysteine and phenylalanine, the CDR3 comprises 14 residues. Only the CDR3 region is kept as DNA, spanning 42 bases read in frame from base 1. Via the germline V gene (reference sequence), CDR1 is GTSNPN and CDR2 SVGIG.